This passage covers 19 T cell receptor beta chains from one sample sequenced in a study of T cell repertoires in cytomegalovirus infection. TCRdb re-called the reads with MiXCR, one entry per CDR3 protein. This sample has under 250,000 distinct CDR3 sequences, with approximately 13% found just once. Sequencing used PBMCs. The receptors shown here come from a human donor in good health (CMV status not recorded). Some clones in this sample may be carry-over from other donors' samples.

The V and J genes are TRBV12-3 or TRBV12-4 and TRBJ1-2; TRBD1 agrees at 8 bases. The CDR3 covers 16 residues. With 6 bases clipped from V and 1 base from J, the junction kept 10 bases outside the gene matches. CDR3 region: CASRRTETGVNYGYTF. CDR3 DNA: TGTGCCAGCAGACGAACCGAGACAGGGGTTAACTATGGCTACACCTTC.

This clonotype was seen ten or more times. This chain links TRBV28 with TRBJ2-5; D is perhaps TRBD2 (6 bases). The CDR3 length is 15 residues. Germline loops: CDR1 MDHEN, CDR2 SYDVKM. Trimming removed 6 bases at V and 1 base at J, with 15 bases between. The CDR3 DNA reads TGTGCCAGCAGCTCCTTTTACGGGGGCCAAGAGACCCAGTACTTC. Its protein is CASSSFYGGQETQYF.

The CDR3 region has the DNA TGTGCCAGCAGTGCTTACGACTCGAACACCGGGGAGCTGTTTTTT. Translating gives CASSAYDSNTGELFF. The chain links TRBV2 to TRBJ2-2; D unresolved. The V end lost 4 bases, the J end lost 0 bases, and 9 bases lay between the germline ends. Germline CDR1 reads SNHLY; CDR2 reads FYNNEI. CDR3 length equals 15 residues.

This clonotype was counted many times. J is TRBJ2-1 and V is TRBV7-8; D is undetermined. Germline assignment: CDR1 SGHVS and CDR2 FQNEAQ. The ends were cut back, 5 bases at V and 9 bases at J, with 14 bases in the middle. This CDR3 is 13 amino acids long. This CDR3 is CASSDESIGEQFF. CDR3 nucleotides: TGTGCCAGCAGCGACGAAAGTATCGGTGAGCAGTTCTTC.

This clonotype was observed a few times. V is TRBV7-9 and J is TRBJ2-3; D is possibly TRBD2 (5 bases). Germline CDR1 and CDR2: SEHNR and FQNEAQ (reference sequence). V shed 4 bases and J shed 4 bases, with 18 bases lying between them. The CDR3 has 16 amino acids. DNA for the CDR3: TGTGCCAGCAGCTCACCACTCGGAGGCATCCCAGATACGCAGTATTTT. Protein: CASSSPLGGIPDTQYF. The variable domain in full, completed from reference TRBV7-9 and TRBJ2-3, reads DTGVSQNPRHKITKRGQNVTFRCDPISEHNRLYWYRQTLGQGPEFLTYFQNEAQLEKSRLLSDRFSAERPKGSFSTLEIQRTEQGDSAMYLCASSSPLGGIPDTQYFGPGTRLTVL.

V and J are TRBV5-5 and TRBJ2-1, with a weak D call TRBD2 (6 bases). This CDR3 is 12 amino acids long. V shed 3 bases and J shed 8 bases, with 9 bases lying between them. The germline gives CDR1 SGHKS, CDR2 YYEKEE (reference sequence). CDR3: CASSSEGYEQFF. CDR3 DNA sequence: TGTGCCAGCAGCTCGGAGGGATATGAGCAGTTCTTC.

A remark on this clonotype: A much larger clone differs by one base, so this may be a read error. This sequence joins TRBV18 and TRBJ2-3, with unresolved D. This CDR3 has 15 residues. The germline CDR1 and CDR2 sequences are KGHSH and LQKENI. In DNA, the CDR3 is TGTGCCAGCTCACCAAGGTTGGCACGCACAGATATGCAGTATTTT. This gives the protein CASSPRLARTDMQYF. The variable domain in full, with the rest retrieved from reference TRBV18 and TRBJ2-3, is NAGVMQNPRHLVRRRGQEARLRCSPMKGHSHVYWYRQLPEEGLKFMVYLQKENIIDESGMPKERFSAEFPKEGPSILRIQQVVRGDSAAYFCASSPRLARTDMQYFGPGTRLTVL.

The chain uses TRBV20-1 and TRBJ1-2; 9 bases fit TRBD1. Germline assignment: CDR1 DFQATT and CDR2 SNEGSKA (reference sequence). The V segment lost 6 bases and the J segment 4 bases; nucleotides outside the gene matches: 6. The CDR3 length is 13 residues. As DNA, the CDR3 is TGCAGTGCCTCACAGGGGGCGGGCTATGGCTACACCTTC. Translated, it gives CSASQGAGYGYTF.

This clonotype was counted many times. The rearrangement uses TRBV7-2 and TRBJ2-6, with 7 positions matching TRBD2. Germline-derived CDR1 and CDR2 are SGHTA and FQGNSA. The CDR3 loop spans 16 amino acids. V shed 3 bases and J 2 bases; nucleotides not matched to a gene: 4. DNA for the CDR3: TGTGCCAGCAGCTTGGAGACTAGCCCTGGGGCCAACGTCCTGACTTTC. Amino acids: CASSLETSPGANVLTF.

Only a few counts were recorded for this clonotype. The chain uses TRBV29-1 and TRBJ2-6; D is possibly TRBD1 (5 bases). The germline V gene encodes CDR1 SQVTM and CDR2 ANQGSEA. The CDR3 has 15 residues. Trimming pared 1 base from V and 2 bases from J, leaving 9 bases between. This CDR3 reads CSVEGTGTGANVLTF. In DNA, the CDR3 is TGCAGCGTTGAAGGAACAGGCACTGGGGCCAACGTCCTGACTTTC.

The chain couples TRBV20-1 to TRBJ1-1; D not certain. This CDR3 comprises 14 residues. V was trimmed by 1 base and J by 5 bases, leaving 14 bases between them. The V gene's germline CDR1 is DFQATT and CDR2 SNEGSKA (reference sequence). In nucleotides, the CDR3 is TGCAGTGCTAGAGCCCCCATGGGTACGACTGAAGCTTTCTTT. Translation gives CSARAPMGTTEAFF.

CDR3 loop: CASNDRAGEGEQYF. The CDR3 DNA is TGTGCCAGCAACGACCGGGCAGGGGAGGGCGAGCAGTACTTC. This chain links TRBV12-3 or TRBV12-4 with TRBJ2-7, with D tentatively TRBD2 (7 bases). This CDR3 is 14 amino acids long. V was pared by 7 bases and J by 6 bases, with 19 bases between.

This clonotype was counted at least ten times. The rearrangement joins TRBV7-2 to TRBJ1-1, with 10 bases lining up with TRBD1. Germline loops: CDR1 SGHTA, CDR2 FQGNSA. V lost 2 bases, J lost 4 bases, and 4 bases stayed unmatched. The CDR3 extends over 15 amino acids. CDR3 DNA: TGTGCCAGCAGCTTACTGGACAGGGGGACCACTGAAGCTTTCTTT. It specifies CASSLLDRGTTEAFF.

The chain is built from TRBV24-1 and TRBJ2-2; D might be TRBD1 (5 bases). The CDR3 has 16 amino acids. V lost 4 bases and J 3 bases, leaving 14 bases between the germline ends. Germline-derived CDR1 and CDR2 are KGHDR and SFDVKD. CDR3 sequence reads: CATSEGLPRDTGELFF. The CDR3 DNA sequence: TGTGCCACCAGTGAGGGGCTTCCCCGTGACACCGGGGAGCTGTTTTTT.

There are many counts of this clonotype. The CDR3 sequence: CASSLMGQGAPQHF. CDR3 sequence (DNA): TGTGCCAGCAGTTTAATGGGACAGGGGGCACCCCAGCATTTT. The chain uses TRBV12-3 or TRBV12-4 and TRBJ1-5; 12 bases are a match to TRBD1. V trimming: 2 bases; J trimming: 10 bases; junction bases outside the gene matches: 3. The CDR3 has 14 residues.

This clonotype was counted ten times or more. This chain connects TRBV6-6 to TRBJ1-2; D uncertain. V lost 2 bases, J lost 0 bases, and 13 bases lay in between. The CDR3 has 16 amino acids. The germline V gene encodes CDR1 MNHNY and CDR2 SVGAGI (reference sequence). As DNA, the CDR3 is TGTGCCAGCAGTTACCTAGGCCCTGATGCTAACTATGGCTACACCTTC. Protein sequence: CASSYLGPDANYGYTF.

In this sample, this clonotype turned up many times. This chain uses TRBV7-6 with TRBJ2-3, with 7 bases aligning to TRBD2. Germline CDR1 reads SGHVS; CDR2 reads FNYEAQ. J lost 2 bases, V lost 6 bases, and 8 bases had no gene match. CDR3 size: 15 residues. Written as DNA, the CDR3 is TGTGCCAGCAGTCCTTCTAGCGGTCCCACAGATACGCAGTATTTT. Its protein product is CASSPSSGPTDTQYF.

This clonotype showed up many times. CDR3 sequence reads: CASMDSSGANVLTF. The CDR3 DNA reads TGTGCCAGCATGGACAGCTCTGGGGCCAACGTCCTGACTTTC. This chain uses TRBV28 with TRBJ2-6, with D possibly matching TRBD1 (6 bases). The CDR3 sequence is 14 residues long. V lost 7 bases and J 0 bases, leaving 7 bases between the germline ends. The V gene's germline CDR1 is MDHEN and CDR2 SYDVKM.

The chain uses TRBV6-2 or TRBV6-3 and TRBJ1-1; D might be TRBD1 (5 bases). Germline CDR1 reads MNHEY; CDR2 reads SVGEGT. The CDR3 is made up of 14 amino acids. Trimming removed 7 bases at V and 4 bases at J, with 16 bases between. The CDR3 bases are TGTGCCAGCACCGCGGGGGGGGGAGGCACTGAAGCTTTCTTT. Its translation is CASTAGGGGTEAFF.